There are many counts of the clone carrying this T cell receptor (beta chain). Antigen specificity is unknown. The data were taken from a study of blood T cells in healthy people across ages. Findings and limits, study-wide: TCR beta diversity per million T cells fell roughly linearly with age.

Caucasian individuals from Russia who were healthy and aged 6 to 90 acted as donors. In each sample, at least 7 million PBMCs were isolated. A second PCR, run for about 7 to 11 cycles, used a sample-barcoded 5' primer plus a J-beta primer mix. A template-switch adaptor that had 12 random nucleotides put a tag on each cDNA molecule. TCRdb reprocessed the 5' RACE reads via MiXCR and lists one record per CDR3 protein. The data hold around 1.7 million distinct CDR3 sequences, with 28% observed a single time. Germline CDR1 reads LGHDT; CDR2 reads YNNKEL (reference sequence). Trimming pared 0 bases from V and 2 bases from J, leaving 11 bases between. The CDR3 is 15 residues long.

The sequenced sample consisted of blood. The gene calls are TRBV3-1 and TRBJ2-7, with D hard to call. This receptor was obtained from a woman aged 25 to 39 in good health. The CDR3: CASSQDFSAAYEQYF. CDR3 coding DNA: TGTGCCAGCAGCCAAGATTTTTCCGCGGCCTACGAGCAGTACTTC.